One and the same sample provided the 20 T cell receptor beta chains below, sequenced in a study of human T cells and chemical hapten exposure. As for time point: pre-sensitization, week 0. Indicated treatment: therapeutic diphenylcyclopropenone sensitization with weekly scalp DPC. Using its own MiXCR run on the RACE reads, TCRdb lists one record per CDR3 protein. The sample yields some 300,000 distinct CDR3 sequences, about 5.4% seen once. The sample consisted of whole blood, taken in connection with sensitization to the hapten diphenylcyclopropenone (DPC). The receptor source for this set is a woman between 18 and 29 years old with alopecia areata. Some clones in this sample may be carry-over from other donors' samples.

Ten or more counts support this clonotype. The chain is built from TRBV6-2 or TRBV6-3 and TRBJ2-5; unclear D gene. CDR1 is MNHEY, CDR2 SVGEGT, per germline. The V and J ends lost 3 bases and 4 bases respectively, with 12 bases between them. The CDR3 runs 14 residues. The CDR3 is CASSYTSVRETQYF. The CDR3 bases are TGTGCCAGCAGTTATACGAGCGTTCGAGAGACCCAGTACTTC.

This clonotype turned up a few times. This chain links TRBV7-2 with TRBJ2-1; D gene uncertain. There are 13 residues in the CDR3. V lost 5 bases to trimming and J lost 10 bases, with 15 bases between them. The germline gives CDR1 SGHTA, CDR2 FQGNSA. The CDR3 DNA reads TGTGCCAGCAGCCGTGACCGGCCCGCGGAGCAGTTCTTC. Translated: CASSRDRPAEQFF.

This chain connects TRBV7-3 to TRBJ2-3; 9 nucleotides agree with TRBD2. Germline V lookup: CDR1 SGHTA, CDR2 FQGTGA. V was pared by 2 bases and J by 7 bases, with 7 bases of the junction left unmatched. CDR3 length: 15 amino acids. CDR3 residues: CASSLVAGGRNTQYF. Here the CDR3 DNA reads TGTGCCAGCAGCTTAGTTGCGGGGGGGCGGAATACGCAGTATTTT.

In this sample, this clonotype turned up many times. The V gene is TRBV11-1, the J gene TRBJ1-2, with D maybe TRBD1 (5 bases). This CDR3 has 14 residues. The germline V gene has CDR1 SGHAT and CDR2 FQDESV (reference sequence). V was cut by 4 bases and J by 7 bases, with 16 bases left in between. The CDR3 bases are TGTGCCAGCAGCTCCCAGTACCGGGGCTCTGGCTACACCTTC. It yields the protein CASSSQYRGSGYTF.

This clonotype was observed at least ten times. The chain is built from TRBV7-9 and TRBJ2-1; 12 nucleotides line up with TRBD2. Germline CDR1 and CDR2: SEHNR and FQNEAQ (reference sequence). The CDR3 runs to 17 residues. Trimming removed 5 bases from V and 7 bases from J; junction bases left unmatched: 12. Here the CDR3 reads CASSPLPTSGGRNEQFF. The CDR3 bases are TGTGCCAGCAGCCCCCTCCCGACTAGCGGGGGTAGGAATGAGCAGTTCTTC.

This clonotype appeared many times. The chain employs TRBV18 and TRBJ2-7; tentatively, D is TRBD2 (5 bases). Germline values: CDR1 KGHSH, CDR2 LQKENI. The V gene lost 2 bases and the J gene lost 1 base, with 6 bases spanning the gap. This CDR3 region has 13 residues. This CDR3 reads CASSPGLSYEQYF. DNA of the CDR3: TGTGCCAGCTCACCAGGACTTTCCTACGAGCAGTACTTC. The entire variable domain, with the rest obtained from reference TRBV18 and TRBJ2-7, is as follows: NAGVMQNPRHLVRRRGQEARLRCSPMKGHSHVYWYRQLPEEGLKFMVYLQKENIIDESGMPKERFSAEFPKEGPSILRIQQVVRGDSAAYFCASSPGLSYEQYFGPGTRLTVT.

This chain links TRBV5-1 with TRBJ1-2; 11 bases agree with TRBD1. V shed 3 bases, J shed 2 bases, and the junction held 3 bases outside the gene matches. The CDR3 sequence is 15 residues long. Germline V gives CDR1 SGHRS, CDR2 YFSETQ. The CDR3 is CASSSGTGGNYGYTF. DNA for the CDR3: TGCGCCAGCAGCTCCGGGACAGGGGGAAACTATGGCTACACCTTC.

The V call is TRBV2, the J call TRBJ1-1; tentative D call: TRBD1 (6 bases). The CDR3 is 13 amino acids. Trimming took 8 bases from V and 5 from J, leaving 15 bases between them. CDR1 is SNHLY and CDR2 is FYNNEI in the germline V gene. The CDR3 sequence is CASQNRVGTEAFF. CDR3 DNA: TGTGCCAGCCAGAACAGGGTTGGGACTGAAGCTTTCTTT.

This clonotype was picked up many times. V usage is TRBV20-1 and J usage is TRBJ2-3; 9 bases line up with TRBD1. The V segment lost 0 bases and the J segment 6 bases; nucleotides outside the gene matches: 4. The CDR3 is made up of 14 amino acids. Germline-derived CDR1 and CDR2 are DFQATT and SNEGSKA (reference sequence). CDR3 in amino acids: CSAREGTGTDTQYF. For the CDR3, the DNA is TGCAGTGCTAGAGAGGGGACAGGGACGGATACGCAGTATTTT.

This clonotype has only a few counts. This chain uses TRBV7-2 with TRBJ2-6; D gene unclear. Between the trimmed V and J ends, which lost 4 bases and 0 bases, there was a span of 7 bases. The CDR3 consists of 15 residues. Germline assignment: CDR1 SGHTA and CDR2 FQGNSA. This chain's CDR3 is CASSSWGSGANVLTF. CDR3 sequence (DNA): TGTGCCAGCAGCTCCTGGGGCTCTGGGGCCAACGTCCTGACTTTC.

This clonotype was seen at least ten times. V and J are TRBV4-3 and TRBJ2-5; 9 nucleotides agree with TRBD2. CDR1 is LGHNA and CDR2 is YSLEER in the germline V gene. Trimming cost V 0 bases and J 4 bases; bases outside gene matches: 3. The CDR3 is made up of 15 amino acids. In nucleotides, the CDR3 is TGCGCCAGCAGCCAAGATCATAGCGGGGGAGAGACCCAGTACTTC. This translates into CASSQDHSGGETQYF.

This clonotype was observed a handful of times. In DNA, the CDR3 is TGTGCCAGCAGCTTAGGATGGGACAGGGATTCCTACGAGCAGTACTTC. Translation: CASSLGWDRDSYEQYF. The chain employs TRBV7-8 and TRBJ2-7; 9 bases are shared with TRBD1. Germline V CDR1 and CDR2: SGHVS, FQNEAQ. This CDR3 spans 16 amino acids. V lost 1 base, J lost 1 base, and 5 bases stayed unmatched.

CDR3 residues: CSARGGHGYTF. CDR3 in DNA: TGCAGTGCTAGAGGGGGGCATGGCTACACCTTC. V and J are TRBV20-1 and TRBJ1-2, with D perhaps TRBD1 (6 bases). CDR3 length: 11 amino acids. The V end lost 1 base, the J end lost 6 bases, and 6 bases lay between the germline ends. The V gene's germline CDR1 is DFQATT and CDR2 SNEGSKA (reference sequence).

This clonotype was seen many times. V is TRBV13 and J is TRBJ1-1; D is uncertain. Germline values: CDR1 PRHDT, CDR2 FYEKMQ (reference sequence). The ends were cut back, 5 bases at V and 10 bases at J, with 11 bases in the middle. The CDR3 consists of 11 residues. CDR3 nucleotides: TGTGCCAGCAGCCGCAGCGGCGTAGCTTTCTTT. Translated: CASSRSGVAFF.

At least ten counts were recorded for this clonotype. The gene calls are TRBV29-1 and TRBJ1-2, with a tentative D call TRBD1 (5 bases). CDR1 is SQVTM and CDR2 is ANQGSEA in the germline V gene. The CDR3 totals 13 residues. The ends were cut back, 5 bases at V and 4 bases at J, with 14 bases in the middle. The CDR3 here is CSVYSGRGYGYTF. DNA of the CDR3: TGCAGCGTTTATTCGGGGAGGGGCTATGGCTACACCTTC. The complete variable domain, with remaining parts taken from reference TRBV29-1 and TRBJ1-2, reads SAVISQKPSRDICQRGTSLTIQCQVDSQVTMMFWYRQQPGQSLTLIATANQGSEATYESGFVIDKFPISRPNLTFSTLTVSNMSPEDSSIYLCSVYSGRGYGYTFGSGTRLTVV.

As regards this clonotype: This may stem from a read error, because a much larger clone lies one nucleotide away. The V call is TRBV11-2, the J call TRBJ1-1, with D perhaps matching TRBD1 (5 bases). The CDR3 covers 14 residues. Per germline, CDR1 SGHAT and CDR2 FQNNGV. Trimming cost V 5 bases and J 8 bases, with 18 bases left between them. In DNA, the CDR3 is TGTGCCAGCAGCATAGTTTCGGGACGCAGGGAAGCTTTCTTT. This encodes CASSIVSGRREAFF. Full variable domain (outside the CDR3, taken from reference TRBV11-2 and TRBJ1-1): EAGVAQSPRYKIIEKRQSVAFWCNPISGHATLYWYQQILGQGPKLLIQFQNNGVVDDSQLPKDRFSAERLKGVDSTLKIQPAKLEDSAVYLCASSIVSGRREAFFGQGTRLTVV.

This clonotype was counted many times. V gene TRBV25-1 combines with J gene TRBJ1-5; D call uncertain. V lost 5 bases, J lost 3 bases, and 14 bases lay in between. The germline gives CDR1 MGHDK, CDR2 SYGVNS. This CDR3 is built from 15 residues. In DNA form, the CDR3 reads TGTGCCAGCAGTTTTAGGGTGGTACCCAATCAGCCCCAGCATTTT. Its protein is CASSFRVVPNQPQHF.

This clonotype was seen ten or more times. The chain carries TRBV4-3 and TRBJ2-7; perhaps TRBD2 as D (5 bases). This CDR3 is 14 amino acids long. Deletions cut 0 bases from V and 4 bases from J, with 10 bases between. Germline CDR1 LGHNA, CDR2 YSLEER. This CDR3 is CASSQDFGGYEQYF. The DNA for the CDR3 is TGCGCCAGCAGCCAAGATTTCGGAGGTTACGAGCAGTACTTC.

This clonotype was seen only a few times. The chain uses TRBV12-3 or TRBV12-4 and TRBJ1-1, with D possibly matching TRBD1 (5 bases). The CDR3 runs 13 residues. The V end was cut by 6 bases, the J end by 5 bases, with 13 bases between. The CDR3 region is CASRSGGRTEAFF. Written as DNA, the CDR3 is TGTGCCAGCAGGAGCGGGGGTCGTACTGAAGCTTTCTTT.

The chain combines TRBV20-1 with TRBJ1-1; perhaps TRBD1 as D (6 bases). V shed 3 bases and J shed 4 bases, with 15 bases lying between them. The length of the CDR3 is 14 residues. Germline loops: CDR1 DFQATT, CDR2 SNEGSKA (reference sequence). CDR3 amino acids: CSASPGGPRTEAFF. The CDR3, as DNA: TGCAGTGCTAGCCCCGGGGGCCCTCGCACTGAAGCTTTCTTT.